One sample yielded the 6 T cell receptor beta chains listed below, sequenced in a study of Ad26.COV2.S vaccination and SARS-CoV-2 variants listed by TCRdb under 2021. This specimen's time point label, per the study, means: individuals recovered from natural SARS-CoV-2 infection. Libraries were prepared through the immunoSEQ multiplex PCR assay. TCRdb's version of the immuneACCESS table is confined to in-frame rearrangements and falls short of the full clone set. An unresolved V gene accounts for under half of the shortfall where checked; the remainder is of unknown origin. This sample comprises nearly 95,000 clones, 82% of them detected only once. The top ten hold about a sixth of the sample. The source was peripheral blood, collected after recovery from COVID-19. The origin of the receptors is a human donor who had recovered from COVID-19.

The V and J genes are TRBV19 and TRBJ1-1, with D possibly being TRBD1 (6 bases). CDR3 size: 14 residues. Trimming removed 6 bases at V and 10 bases at J, with 21 bases between. Germline CDR1 is LNHDA and CDR2 is SQIVND (reference sequence). CDR3 sequence (DNA): TGTGCCAGTAGGCCCGGAACAGGGAATTCTCGAGCTTTCTTT. It translates to CASRPGTGNSRAFF.

The chain couples TRBV28 to TRBJ1-1; D gene unclear. The CDR3 spans 11 residues. Germline V gives CDR1 MDHEN, CDR2 SYDVKM. Trimming stripped 3 bases from V and 10 bases from J, with 9 bases between. The CDR3 DNA sequence: TGTGCCAGCAGTTTTGGAGGCAGAGCTTTCTTT. Amino acid sequence: CASSFGGRAFF.

This chain links TRBV2 with TRBJ2-5, with 8 bases identical to TRBD2. Germline V gives CDR1 SNHLY, CDR2 FYNNEI. The CDR3 has 16 amino acids. Trimming took 6 bases from V and 2 from J; bases not matched to a gene: 11. The CDR3 here is CASSPVGASGQETQYF. The DNA of the CDR3 is TGTGCCAGCAGCCCCGTTGGGGCTAGCGGGCAAGAGACCCAGTACTTC.

The chain employs TRBV12-5 and TRBJ2-1; D is perhaps TRBD1 or TRBD2 (5 bases each). Germline loops: CDR1 LGHNT, CDR2 FRNRAP. The CDR3 totals 17 residues. The V and J ends lost 0 bases and 4 bases respectively, with 16 bases between them. This chain's CDR3 is CASGLVTLGTEYNEQFF. The CDR3 DNA reads as TGTGCTAGTGGTTTGGTGACTCTTGGGACGGAGTACAATGAGCAGTTCTTC.

The rearrangement joins TRBV5-1 to TRBJ2-1, with D tentatively TRBD1 (5 bases). V lost 4 bases to trimming and J lost 0 bases, with 14 bases between them. Germline V CDR1 and CDR2: SGHRS, YFSETQ. The CDR3 contains 16 residues. As DNA, the CDR3 is TGCGCCAGCAGCCTGGGGCGTGGGGCCTCCTACAATGAGCAGTTCTTC. Protein: CASSLGRGASYNEQFF.

This clone was counted a single time. The chain employs TRBV5-6 and TRBJ2-3; D perhaps matches TRBD1 (5 bases). The CDR3 totals 14 residues. Germline assignment: CDR1 SGHDT and CDR2 YYEEEE. V was cut by 0 bases and J by 3 bases, with 8 bases left in between. CDR3 coding DNA: TGTGCCAGCAGCTTGGACAGGTATACAGATACGCAGTATTTT. Translating it yields CASSLDRYTDTQYF. The complete variable domain, with remaining parts taken from reference TRBV5-6 and TRBJ2-3, reads DAGVTQSPTHLIKTRGQQVTLRCSPKSGHDTVSWYQQALGQGPQFIFQYYEEEERQRGNFPDRFSGHQFPNYSSELNVNALLLGDSALYLCASSLDRYTDTQYFGPGTRLTVL.